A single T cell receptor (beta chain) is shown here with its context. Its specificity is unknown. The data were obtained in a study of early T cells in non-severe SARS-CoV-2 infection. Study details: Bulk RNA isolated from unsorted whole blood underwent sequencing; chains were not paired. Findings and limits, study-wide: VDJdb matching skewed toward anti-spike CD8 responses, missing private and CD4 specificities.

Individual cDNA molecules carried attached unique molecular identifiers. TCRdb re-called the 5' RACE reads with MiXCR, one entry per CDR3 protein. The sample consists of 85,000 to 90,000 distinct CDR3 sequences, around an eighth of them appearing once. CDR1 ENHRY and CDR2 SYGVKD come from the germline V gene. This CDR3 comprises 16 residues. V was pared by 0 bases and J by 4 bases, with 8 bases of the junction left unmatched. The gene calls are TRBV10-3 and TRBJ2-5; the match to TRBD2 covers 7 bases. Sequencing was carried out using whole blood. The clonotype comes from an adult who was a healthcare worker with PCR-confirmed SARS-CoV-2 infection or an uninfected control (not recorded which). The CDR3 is CAISESATSAIETQYF. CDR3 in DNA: TGTGCCATCAGTGAGTCGGCCACTAGCGCCATAGAGACCCAGTACTTC.